This entry concerns a single T cell receptor beta chain. This specimen belongs to a study of blood T cell repertoires in COVID-19. Germline values: CDR1 MNHEY, CDR2 SVGAGI. The CDR3 runs to 14 residues. V was trimmed by 0 bases and J by 4 bases, leaving 9 bases between them. Clones were sequenced by immunoSEQ multiplex PCR, and TCRdb holds only the in-frame ones, with some missing. The sample has around 150,000 clones; 85% to 95% are singletons. The sample taken for sequencing was peripheral blood. The receptor comes from a woman aged 45-65 years with acute or convalescent COVID-19. The V gene is TRBV6-5, the J gene TRBJ1-1; D call uncertain. CDR3 protein: CASSYSIRVTEAFF. The CDR3 DNA follows: TGTGCCAGCAGTTACTCGATTCGGGTCACTGAAGCTTTCTTT.